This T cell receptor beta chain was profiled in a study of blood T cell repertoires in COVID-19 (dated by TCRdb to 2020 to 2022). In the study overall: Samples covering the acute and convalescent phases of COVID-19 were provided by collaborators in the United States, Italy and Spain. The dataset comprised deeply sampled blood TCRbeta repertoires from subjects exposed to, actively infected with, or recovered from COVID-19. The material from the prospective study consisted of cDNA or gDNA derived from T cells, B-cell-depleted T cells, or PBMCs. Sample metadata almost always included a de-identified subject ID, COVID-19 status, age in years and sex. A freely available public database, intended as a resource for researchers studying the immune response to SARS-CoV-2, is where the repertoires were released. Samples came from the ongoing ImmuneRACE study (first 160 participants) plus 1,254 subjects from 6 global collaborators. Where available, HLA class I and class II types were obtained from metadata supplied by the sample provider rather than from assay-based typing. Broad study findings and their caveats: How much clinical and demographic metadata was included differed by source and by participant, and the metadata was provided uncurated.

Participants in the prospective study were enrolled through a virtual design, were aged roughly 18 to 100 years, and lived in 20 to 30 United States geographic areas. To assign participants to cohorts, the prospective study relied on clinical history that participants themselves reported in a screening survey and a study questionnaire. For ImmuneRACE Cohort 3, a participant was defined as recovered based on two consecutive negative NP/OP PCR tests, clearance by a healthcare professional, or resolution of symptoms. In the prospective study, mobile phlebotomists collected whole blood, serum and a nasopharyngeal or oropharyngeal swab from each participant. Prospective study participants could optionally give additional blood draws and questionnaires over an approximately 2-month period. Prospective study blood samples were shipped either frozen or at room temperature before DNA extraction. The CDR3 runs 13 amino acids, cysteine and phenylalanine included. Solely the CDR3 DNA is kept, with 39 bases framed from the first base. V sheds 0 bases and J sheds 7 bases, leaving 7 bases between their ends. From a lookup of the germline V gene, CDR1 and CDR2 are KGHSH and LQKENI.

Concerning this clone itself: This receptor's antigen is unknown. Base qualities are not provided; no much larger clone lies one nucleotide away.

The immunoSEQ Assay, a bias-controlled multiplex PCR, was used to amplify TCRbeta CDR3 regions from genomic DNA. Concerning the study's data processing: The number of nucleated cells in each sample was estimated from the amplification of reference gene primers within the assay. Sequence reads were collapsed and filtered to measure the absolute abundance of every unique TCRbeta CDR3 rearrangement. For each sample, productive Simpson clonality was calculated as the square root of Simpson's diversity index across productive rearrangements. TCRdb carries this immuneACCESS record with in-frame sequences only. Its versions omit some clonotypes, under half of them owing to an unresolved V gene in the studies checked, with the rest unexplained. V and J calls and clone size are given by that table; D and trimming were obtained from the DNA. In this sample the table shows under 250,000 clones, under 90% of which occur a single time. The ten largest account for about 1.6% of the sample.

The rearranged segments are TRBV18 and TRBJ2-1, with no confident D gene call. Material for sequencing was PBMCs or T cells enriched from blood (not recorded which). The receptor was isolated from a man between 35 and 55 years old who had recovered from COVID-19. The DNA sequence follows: TGTGCCAGCTCACCACCCTCCGGGAATGAGCAGTTCTTC. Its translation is CASSPPSGNEQFF.